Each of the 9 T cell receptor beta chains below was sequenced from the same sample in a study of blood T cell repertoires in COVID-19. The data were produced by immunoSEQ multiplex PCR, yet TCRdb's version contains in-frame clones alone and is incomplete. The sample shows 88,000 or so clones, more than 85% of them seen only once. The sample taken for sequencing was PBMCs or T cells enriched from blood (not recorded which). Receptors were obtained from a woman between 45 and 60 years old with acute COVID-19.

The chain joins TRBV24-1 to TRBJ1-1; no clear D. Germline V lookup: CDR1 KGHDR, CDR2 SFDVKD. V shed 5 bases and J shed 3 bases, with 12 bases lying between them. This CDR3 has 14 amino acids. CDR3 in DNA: TGTGCCACCAGTGGATCGGGGAAGGACACTGAAGCTTTCTTT. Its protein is CATSGSGKDTEAFF.

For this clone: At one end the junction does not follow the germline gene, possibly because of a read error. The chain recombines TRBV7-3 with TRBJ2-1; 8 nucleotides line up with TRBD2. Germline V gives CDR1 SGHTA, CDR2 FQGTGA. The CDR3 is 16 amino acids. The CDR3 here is CASSLNGRASSNEQFF. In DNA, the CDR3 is TGTGCCAGCAGCTTAAACGGGAGGGCCTCCTCCAATGAGCAGTTCTTC.

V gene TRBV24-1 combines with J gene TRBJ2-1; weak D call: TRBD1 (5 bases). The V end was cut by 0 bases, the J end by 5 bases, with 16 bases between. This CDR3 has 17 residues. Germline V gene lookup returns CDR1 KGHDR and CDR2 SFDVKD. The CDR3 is CATSDLPAWGSNNEQFF. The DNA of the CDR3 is TGTGCCACCAGTGATTTGCCGGCATGGGGCAGCAACAATGAGCAGTTCTTC.

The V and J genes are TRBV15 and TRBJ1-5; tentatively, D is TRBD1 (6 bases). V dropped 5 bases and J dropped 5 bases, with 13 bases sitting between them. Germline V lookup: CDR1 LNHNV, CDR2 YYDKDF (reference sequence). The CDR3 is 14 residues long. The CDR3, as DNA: TGTGCCACCAGCCGAACAGGGCGTTATCAGCCCCAGCATTTT. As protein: CATSRTGRYQPQHF.

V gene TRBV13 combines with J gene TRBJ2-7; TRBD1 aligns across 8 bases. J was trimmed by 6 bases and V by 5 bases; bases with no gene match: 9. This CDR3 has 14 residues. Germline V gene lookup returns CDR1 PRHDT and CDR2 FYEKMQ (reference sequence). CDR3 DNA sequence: TGTGCCAGCAGCCCCGGCAGGGGGCTCTTCGAGCAGTACTTC. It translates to CASSPGRGLFEQYF.

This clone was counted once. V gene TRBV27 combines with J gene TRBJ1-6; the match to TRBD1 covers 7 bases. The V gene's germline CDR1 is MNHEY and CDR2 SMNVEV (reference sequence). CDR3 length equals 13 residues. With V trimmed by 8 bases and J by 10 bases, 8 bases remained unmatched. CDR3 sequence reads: CASSSDRDSPLHF. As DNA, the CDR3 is TGTGCCAGCTCCTCCGACAGGGACTCACCCCTCCACTTT.

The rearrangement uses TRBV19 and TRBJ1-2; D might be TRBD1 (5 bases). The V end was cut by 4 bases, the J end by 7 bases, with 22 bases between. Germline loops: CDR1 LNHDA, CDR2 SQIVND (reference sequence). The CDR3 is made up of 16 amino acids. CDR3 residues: CASSTPEAGNVGGYTF. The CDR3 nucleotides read TGTGCCAGTAGTACCCCAGAGGCAGGGAACGTCGGTGGCTACACCTTC.

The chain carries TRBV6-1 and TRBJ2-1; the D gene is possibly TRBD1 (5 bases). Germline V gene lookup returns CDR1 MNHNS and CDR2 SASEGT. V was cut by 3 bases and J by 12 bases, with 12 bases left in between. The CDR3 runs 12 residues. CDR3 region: CASSDQGRRQFF. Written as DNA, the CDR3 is TGTGCCAGCAGTGATCAGGGAAGGAGGCAGTTCTTC.

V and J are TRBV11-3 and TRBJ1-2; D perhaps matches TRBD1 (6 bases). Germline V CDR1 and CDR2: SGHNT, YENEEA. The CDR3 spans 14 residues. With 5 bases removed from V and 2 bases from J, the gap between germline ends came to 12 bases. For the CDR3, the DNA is TGTGCCAGCAGCCCGACAGGATCCAACTATGGCTACACCTTC. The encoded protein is CASSPTGSNYGYTF.